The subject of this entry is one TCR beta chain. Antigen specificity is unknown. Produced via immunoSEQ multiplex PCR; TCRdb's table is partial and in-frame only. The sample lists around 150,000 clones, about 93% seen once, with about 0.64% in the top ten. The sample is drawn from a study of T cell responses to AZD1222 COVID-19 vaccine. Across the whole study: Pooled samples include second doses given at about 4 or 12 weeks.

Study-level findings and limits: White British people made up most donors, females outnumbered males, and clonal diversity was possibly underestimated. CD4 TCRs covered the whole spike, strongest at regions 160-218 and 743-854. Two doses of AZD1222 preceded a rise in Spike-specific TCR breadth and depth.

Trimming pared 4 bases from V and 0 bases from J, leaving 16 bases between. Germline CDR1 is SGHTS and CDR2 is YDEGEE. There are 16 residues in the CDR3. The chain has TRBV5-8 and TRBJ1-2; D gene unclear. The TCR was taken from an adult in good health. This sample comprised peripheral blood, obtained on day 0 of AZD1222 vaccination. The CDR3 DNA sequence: TGTGCCAGCAGCCATTCGGGTGGCACGGCTAACTATGGCTACACCTTC. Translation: CASSHSGGTANYGYTF.